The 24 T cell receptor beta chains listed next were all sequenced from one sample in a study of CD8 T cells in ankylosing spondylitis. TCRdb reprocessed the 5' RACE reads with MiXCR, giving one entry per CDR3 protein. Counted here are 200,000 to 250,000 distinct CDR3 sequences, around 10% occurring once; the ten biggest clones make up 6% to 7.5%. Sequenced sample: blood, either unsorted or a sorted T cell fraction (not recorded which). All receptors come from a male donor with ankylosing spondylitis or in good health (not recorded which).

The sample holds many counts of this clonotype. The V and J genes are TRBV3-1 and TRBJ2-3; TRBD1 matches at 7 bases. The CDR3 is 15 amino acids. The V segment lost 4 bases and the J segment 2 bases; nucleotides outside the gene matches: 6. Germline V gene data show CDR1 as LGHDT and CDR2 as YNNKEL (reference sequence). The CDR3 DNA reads TGTGCCAGCAGCCGCAACAGGGGACCCACAGATACGCAGTATTTT. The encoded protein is CASSRNRGPTDTQYF.

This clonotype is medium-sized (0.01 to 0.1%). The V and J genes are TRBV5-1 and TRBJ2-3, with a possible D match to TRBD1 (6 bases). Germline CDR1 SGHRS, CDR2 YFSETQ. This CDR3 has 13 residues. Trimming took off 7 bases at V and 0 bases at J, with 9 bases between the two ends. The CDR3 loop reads CASGGGSTDTQYF. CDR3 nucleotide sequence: TGCGCCAGCGGGGGCGGGAGCACAGATACGCAGTATTTT. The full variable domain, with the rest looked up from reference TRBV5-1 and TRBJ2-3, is KAGVTQTPRYLIKTRGQQVTLSCSPISGHRSVSWYQQTPGQGLQFLFEYFSETQRNKGNFPGRFSGRQFSNSRSEMNVSTLELGDSALYLCASGGGSTDTQYFGPGTRLTVL.

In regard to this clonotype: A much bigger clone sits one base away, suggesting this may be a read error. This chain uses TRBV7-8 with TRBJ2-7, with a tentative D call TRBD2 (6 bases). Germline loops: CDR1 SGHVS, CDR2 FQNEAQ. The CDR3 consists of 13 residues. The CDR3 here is CARSLATGEEQYF. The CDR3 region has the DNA TGTGCCCGCAGCTTAGCCACGGGGGAAGAGCAGTACTTC.

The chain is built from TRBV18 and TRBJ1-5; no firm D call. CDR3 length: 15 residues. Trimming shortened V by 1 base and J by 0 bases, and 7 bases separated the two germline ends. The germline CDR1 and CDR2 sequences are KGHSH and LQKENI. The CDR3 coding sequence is TGTGCCAGCTCACCACGTAGGTATAGCAATCAGCCCCAGCATTTT. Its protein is CASSPRRYSNQPQHF. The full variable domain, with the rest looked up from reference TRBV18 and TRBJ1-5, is NAGVMQNPRHLVRRRGQEARLRCSPMKGHSHVYWYRQLPEEGLKFMVYLQKENIIDESGMPKERFSAEFPKEGPSILRIQQVVRGDSAAYFCASSPRRYSNQPQHFGDGTRLSIL.

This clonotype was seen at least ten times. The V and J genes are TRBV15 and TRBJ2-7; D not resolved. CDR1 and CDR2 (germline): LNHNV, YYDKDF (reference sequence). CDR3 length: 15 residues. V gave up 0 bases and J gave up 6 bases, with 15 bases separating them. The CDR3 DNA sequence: TGTGCCACCAGCAGAGATTGGGGTACGGGTACCGAGCAGTACTTC. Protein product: CATSRDWGTGTEQYF.

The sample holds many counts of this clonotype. The CDR3 DNA sequence: TGCAGCGCCAATGGAAGCCCGCTCGGGAAACTGTTTTTT. This encodes CSANGSPLGKLFF. The chain combines TRBV29-1 with TRBJ1-4; no reliable D call. Trimming took off 7 bases at V and 11 bases at J, with 20 bases between the two ends. CDR1 SQVTM and CDR2 ANQGSEA come from the germline V gene. This CDR3 is built from 13 residues.

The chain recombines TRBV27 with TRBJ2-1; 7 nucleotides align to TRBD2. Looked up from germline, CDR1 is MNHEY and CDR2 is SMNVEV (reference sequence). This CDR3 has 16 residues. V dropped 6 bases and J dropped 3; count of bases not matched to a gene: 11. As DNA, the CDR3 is TGTGCCAGCAGCCCAACCTCCGGGACTAACTACAATGAGCAGTTCTTC. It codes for CASSPTSGTNYNEQFF.

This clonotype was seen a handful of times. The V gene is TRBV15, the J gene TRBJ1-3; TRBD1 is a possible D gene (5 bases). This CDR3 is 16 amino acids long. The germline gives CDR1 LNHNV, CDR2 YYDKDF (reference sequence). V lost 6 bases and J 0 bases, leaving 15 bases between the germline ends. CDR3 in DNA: TGTGCCACCAGTTCTTTTGTAGGGGACTCTGGAAACACCATATATTTT. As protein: CATSSFVGDSGNTIYF.

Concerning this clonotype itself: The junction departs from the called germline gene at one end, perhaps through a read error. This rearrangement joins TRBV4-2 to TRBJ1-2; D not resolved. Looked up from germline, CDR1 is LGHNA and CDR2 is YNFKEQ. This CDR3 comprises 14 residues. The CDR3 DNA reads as TGTGCCATCAGCCTAGGGCGCAACTTCTATGGCTACACCTTC. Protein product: CAISLGRNFYGYTF.

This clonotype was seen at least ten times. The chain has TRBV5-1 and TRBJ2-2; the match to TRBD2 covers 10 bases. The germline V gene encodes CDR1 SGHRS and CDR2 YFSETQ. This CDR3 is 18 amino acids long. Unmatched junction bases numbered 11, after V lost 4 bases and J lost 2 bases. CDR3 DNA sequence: TGCGCCAGCAGCACCTACACAAGGACTAGCGGAAACACCGGGGAGCTGTTTTTT. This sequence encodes CASSTYTRTSGNTGELFF.

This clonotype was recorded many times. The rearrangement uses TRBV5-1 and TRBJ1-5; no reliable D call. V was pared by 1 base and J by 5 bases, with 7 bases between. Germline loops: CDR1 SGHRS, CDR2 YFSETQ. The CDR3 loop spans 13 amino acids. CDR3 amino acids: CASSLLGDQPQHF. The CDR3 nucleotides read TGCGCCAGCAGCTTGTTGGGAGATCAGCCCCAGCATTTT.

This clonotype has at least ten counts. In nucleotides, the CDR3 is TGTGCCAGCAGCTCCTGGACAGGGCGAGGCTACACCTTC. It translates to CASSSWTGRGYTF. This chain joins TRBV7-2 and TRBJ1-2, with TRBD1 matching over 8 bases. Germline-derived CDR1 and CDR2 are SGHTA and FQGNSA. The CDR3 extends over 13 amino acids. V gave up 4 bases and J gave up 8 bases; unmatched junction bases: 6.

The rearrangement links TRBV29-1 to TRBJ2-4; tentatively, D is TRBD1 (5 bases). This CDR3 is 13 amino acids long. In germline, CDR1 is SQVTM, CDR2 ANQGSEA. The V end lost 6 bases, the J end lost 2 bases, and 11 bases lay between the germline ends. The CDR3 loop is CSVSPGTKNIQYF. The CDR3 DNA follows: TGCAGCGTCTCCCCAGGGACCAAAAACATTCAGTACTTC.

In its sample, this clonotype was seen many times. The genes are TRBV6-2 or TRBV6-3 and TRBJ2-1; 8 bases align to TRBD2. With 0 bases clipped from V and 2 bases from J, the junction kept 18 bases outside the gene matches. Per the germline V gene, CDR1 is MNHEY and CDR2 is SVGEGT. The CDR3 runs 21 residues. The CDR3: CASSYSSTGSLAGTAYNEQFF. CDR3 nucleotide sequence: TGTGCCAGCAGTTACTCGAGTACAGGCAGCTTAGCGGGAACCGCCTACAATGAGCAGTTCTTC.

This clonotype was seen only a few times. This chain's CDR3 is CASSTGSYEQYF. Written as DNA, the CDR3 is TGTGCCAGCAGTACCGGCTCCTACGAGCAGTACTTC. This sequence joins TRBV6-6 and TRBJ2-7; no reliable D call. Between the trimmed V and J ends, which lost 5 bases and 0 bases, there was a span of 5 bases. This CDR3 region has 12 residues. Germline CDR1 and CDR2: MNHNY and SVGAGI (reference sequence).

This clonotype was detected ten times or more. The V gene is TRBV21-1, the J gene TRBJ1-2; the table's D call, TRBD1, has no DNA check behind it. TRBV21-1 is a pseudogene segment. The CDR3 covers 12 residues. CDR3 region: CASSCRDGGYTF. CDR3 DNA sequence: TGTGCCAGCAGCTGTCGGGACGGAGGCTACACCTTC.

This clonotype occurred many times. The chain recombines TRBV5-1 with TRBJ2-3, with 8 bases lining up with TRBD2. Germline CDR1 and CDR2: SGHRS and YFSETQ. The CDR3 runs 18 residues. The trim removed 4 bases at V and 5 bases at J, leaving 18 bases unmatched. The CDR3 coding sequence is TGCGCCAGCAGCGACCACTCTCGAGCGGGAGTAACAGGAGATACGCAGTATTTT. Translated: CASSDHSRAGVTGDTQYF.

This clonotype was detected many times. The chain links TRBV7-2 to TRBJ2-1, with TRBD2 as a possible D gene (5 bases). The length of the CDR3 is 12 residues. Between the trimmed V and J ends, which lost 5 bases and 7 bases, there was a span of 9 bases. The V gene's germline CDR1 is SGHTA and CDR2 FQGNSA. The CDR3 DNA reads TGTGCCAGCAGCAAAGTAGCGAATGAGCAGTTCTTC. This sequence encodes CASSKVANEQFF.

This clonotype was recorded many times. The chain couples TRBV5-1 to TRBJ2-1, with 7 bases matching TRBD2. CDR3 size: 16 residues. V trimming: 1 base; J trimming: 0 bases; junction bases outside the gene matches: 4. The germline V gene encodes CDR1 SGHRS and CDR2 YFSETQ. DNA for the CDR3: TGCGCCAGCAGCTTGTCAGCGGGAAGCTCCTACAATGAGCAGTTCTTC. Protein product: CASSLSAGSSYNEQFF.

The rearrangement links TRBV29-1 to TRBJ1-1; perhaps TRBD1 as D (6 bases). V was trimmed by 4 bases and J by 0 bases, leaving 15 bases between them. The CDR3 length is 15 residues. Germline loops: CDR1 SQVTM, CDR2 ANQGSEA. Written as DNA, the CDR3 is TGCAGCGTTGCCGGGGGCGAAGGGATGAACACTGAAGCTTTCTTT. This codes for CSVAGGEGMNTEAFF.

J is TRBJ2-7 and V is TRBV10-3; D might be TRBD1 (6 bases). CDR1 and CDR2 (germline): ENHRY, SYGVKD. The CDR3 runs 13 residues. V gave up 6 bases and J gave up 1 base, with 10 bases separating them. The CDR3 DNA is TGTGCCATCAGCCGGACAGCGTCCTACGAGCAGTACTTC. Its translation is CAISRTASYEQYF.

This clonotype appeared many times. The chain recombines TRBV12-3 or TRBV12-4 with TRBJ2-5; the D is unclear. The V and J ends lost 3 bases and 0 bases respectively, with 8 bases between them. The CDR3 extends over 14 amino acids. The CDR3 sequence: CASSFLPNQETQYF. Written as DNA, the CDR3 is TGTGCCAGCAGTTTTCTTCCGAACCAAGAGACCCAGTACTTC.

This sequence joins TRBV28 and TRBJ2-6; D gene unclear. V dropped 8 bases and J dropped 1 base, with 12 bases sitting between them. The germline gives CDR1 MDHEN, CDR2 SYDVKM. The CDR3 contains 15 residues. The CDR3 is CASFPGLSGANVLTF. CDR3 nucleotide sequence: TGTGCCAGCTTCCCGGGCCTTTCTGGGGCCAACGTCCTGACTTTC.

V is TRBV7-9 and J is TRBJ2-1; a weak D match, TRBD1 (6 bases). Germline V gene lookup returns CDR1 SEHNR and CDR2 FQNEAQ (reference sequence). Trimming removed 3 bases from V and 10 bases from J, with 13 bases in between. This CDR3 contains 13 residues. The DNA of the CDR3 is TGTGCCAGCAGCTTCGAGGGGGTTAACGAGCAGTTCTTC. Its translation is CASSFEGVNEQFF.